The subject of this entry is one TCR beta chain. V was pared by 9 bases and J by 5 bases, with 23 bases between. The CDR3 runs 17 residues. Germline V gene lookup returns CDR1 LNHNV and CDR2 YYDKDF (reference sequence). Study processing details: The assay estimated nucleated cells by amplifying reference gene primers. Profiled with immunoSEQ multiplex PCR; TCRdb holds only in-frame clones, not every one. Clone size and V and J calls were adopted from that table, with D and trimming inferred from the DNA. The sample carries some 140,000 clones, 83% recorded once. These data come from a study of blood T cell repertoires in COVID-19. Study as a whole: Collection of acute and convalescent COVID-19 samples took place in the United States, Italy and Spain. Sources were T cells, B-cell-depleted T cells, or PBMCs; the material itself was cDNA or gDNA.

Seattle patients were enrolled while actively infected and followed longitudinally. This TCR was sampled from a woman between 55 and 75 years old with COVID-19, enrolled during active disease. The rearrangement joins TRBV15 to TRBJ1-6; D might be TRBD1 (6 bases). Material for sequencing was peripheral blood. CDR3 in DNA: TGTGCCACGCCTAGAGCCCCGACAGGTTTGGATAATTCACCCCTCCACTTT. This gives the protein CATPRAPTGLDNSPLHF.